Listed here are 8 T cell receptor beta chains from one sample, sequenced in a study of chemoradiotherapy in HPV16-positive cancers. Repertoires were generated with immunoSEQ multiplex PCR, while TCRdb's copy carries only in-frame clones and drops some. This table has approximately 29,000 clones, about four fifths appearing once. Sequences were derived from blood, sampled from a patient who underwent chemoradiotherapy. All receptors come from a human donor with HPV-associated anogenital cancer.

The rearrangement joins TRBV18 to TRBJ1-5, with a tentative D call TRBD1 (6 bases). From germline, CDR1 is KGHSH and CDR2 LQKENI. The CDR3 sequence is 13 residues long. The germline V and J ends were trimmed by 2 bases and 7 bases, with 9 bases remaining between them. The CDR3 reads CASSPKGEQPQHF. The CDR3 DNA follows: TGTGCCAGCTCACCAAAGGGGGAGCAGCCCCAGCATTTT.

This clone was counted between two and nine times. This sequence joins TRBV7-2 and TRBJ1-3; D unresolved. V lost 6 bases and J 4 bases, leaving 7 bases between the germline ends. The germline CDR1 and CDR2 sequences are SGHTA and FQGNSA. CDR3 length equals 12 residues. CDR3 region: CASRAEGNTIYF. The CDR3 coding sequence is TGTGCCAGCAGGGCGGAGGGAAACACCATATATTTT.

The chain recombines TRBV5-6 with TRBJ1-5; tentatively, D is TRBD1 (5 bases). The CDR3 has 14 residues. Germline CDR1 reads SGHDT; CDR2 reads YYEEEE. The ends were cut back, 0 bases at V and 7 bases at J, with 11 bases in the middle. CDR3 DNA sequence: TGTGCCAGCAGCTTGGGGGCCAGGGTCCAGCCCCAGCATTTT. Amino acid sequence: CASSLGARVQPQHF.

This sequence joins TRBV6-1 and TRBJ1-1; D possibly corresponds to TRBD1 (5 bases). Trimming took off 1 base at V and 7 bases at J, with 19 bases between the two ends. The CDR3 runs 16 residues. In germline, CDR1 is MNHNS, CDR2 SASEGT. DNA of the CDR3: TGTGCCAGCAGTGAAGTGGGTTTGGTGGGGGTGGTTGAAGCTTTCTTT. Its translation: CASSEVGLVGVVEAFF.

The V call is TRBV2, the J call TRBJ2-3, with 8 bases fitting TRBD2. The germline V gene has CDR1 SNHLY and CDR2 FYNNEI. This CDR3 has 14 residues. V lost 7 bases, J lost 2 bases, and 5 bases stayed unmatched. In DNA, the CDR3 is TGTGCCAGCACCGCGGGGGGTTACACAGATACGCAGTATTTT. Translating gives CASTAGGYTDTQYF.

The rearrangement links TRBV6-5 to TRBJ2-7; 11 positions match TRBD1. The germline CDR1 and CDR2 sequences are MNHEY and SVGAGI. J lost 4 bases, V lost 3 bases, and 2 bases had no gene match. CDR3 length: 14 residues. This CDR3 is CASSYGDRGYEQYF. The DNA of the CDR3 is TGTGCCAGCAGTTATGGGGACAGGGGGTACGAGCAGTACTTC.

The chain uses TRBV7-2 and TRBJ1-1; 7 positions agree with TRBD1. V lost 7 bases to trimming and J lost 7 bases; unmatched junction nucleotides: 9. This CDR3 has 13 residues. Germline values: CDR1 SGHTA, CDR2 FQGNSA. The CDR3 DNA is TGTGCCAGCAAGCTACAGGGGAGCAGTGAAGCTTTCTTT. It codes for CASKLQGSSEAFF. Full variable domain (remainder filled in from reference TRBV7-2 and TRBJ1-1): GAGVSQSPSNKVTEKGKDVELRCDPISGHTALYWYRQSLGQGLEFLIYFQGNSAPDKSGLPSDRFSAERTGGSVSTLTIQRTQQEDSAVYLCASKLQGSSEAFFGQGTRLTVV.

The chain employs TRBV7-8 and TRBJ1-5, with D unclear. Germline V lookup: CDR1 SGHVS, CDR2 FQNEAQ. This CDR3 region has 12 residues. V was shortened by 1 base and J by 4 bases, with 2 bases between the two germline ends. Here the CDR3 reads CASSLGNQPQHF. DNA for the CDR3: TGTGCCAGCAGCTTAGGAAATCAGCCCCAGCATTTT.